The source of this T cell receptor beta chain is a study of neurological immune-mediated disorders. Findings of the study overall: The expanded clones of different subjects shared no CDR3 amino acid sequences (suggesting private repertoires in all groups). Multiple sclerosis was found to have the least TCR clonal expansion, below healthy controls, and HTLV-1-associated myelopathy the most.

This clonotype was counted only a few times. Its cognate antigen is unknown. Trimming took 6 bases from V and 3 from J, leaving 20 bases between them. The CDR3 covers 16 residues. 5'RACE with 10-nucleotide random UMIs produced the cDNA. TCRdb analysed the 5' RACE reads with MiXCR anew, one entry per CDR3 protein. This sample has some 46,000 distinct CDR3 sequences, with less than 5% found just once. V gene TRBV12-3 or TRBV12-4 combines with J gene TRBJ1-2; D may be TRBD1 (5 bases). Sample: PBMCs. This sequence originates from a woman aged 60-75 years with multiple sclerosis. CDR3 region: CASSLPWGRDDYGYTF. As DNA, the CDR3 is TGTGCCAGCAGCCTCCCCTGGGGTAGGGACGACTATGGCTACACCTTC.